The TCR beta chain described here comes from a study of breast tumors, draining lymph nodes, adjacent tissues. Study-wide results and caveats: Tumor T cell lymph node origin was a supported hypothesis, not proven.

This clonotype is deemed medium-sized. Its antigen remains unidentified. TCRdb processed the multiplex PCR reads anew with MiXCR; each CDR3 protein has one entry. The sample yields 50,000 to 75,000 distinct CDR3 sequences, 45% to 65% seen once. Germline V gene data show CDR1 as SNHLY and CDR2 as FYNNEI. J was trimmed by 8 bases and V by 7 bases; bases with no gene match: 6. The CDR3 has 14 amino acids. What was sequenced was breast tumor tissue. The source of this sequence is a female donor with breast cancer. Some clones in this sample may be carry-over from other donors' samples. V and J are TRBV2 and TRBJ1-6; 9 bases agree with TRBD1. DNA of the CDR3: TGTGCCAGCAAGGCCGGGACAGGGTATTCACCCCTCCACTTT. Translated, it gives CASKAGTGYSPLHF.